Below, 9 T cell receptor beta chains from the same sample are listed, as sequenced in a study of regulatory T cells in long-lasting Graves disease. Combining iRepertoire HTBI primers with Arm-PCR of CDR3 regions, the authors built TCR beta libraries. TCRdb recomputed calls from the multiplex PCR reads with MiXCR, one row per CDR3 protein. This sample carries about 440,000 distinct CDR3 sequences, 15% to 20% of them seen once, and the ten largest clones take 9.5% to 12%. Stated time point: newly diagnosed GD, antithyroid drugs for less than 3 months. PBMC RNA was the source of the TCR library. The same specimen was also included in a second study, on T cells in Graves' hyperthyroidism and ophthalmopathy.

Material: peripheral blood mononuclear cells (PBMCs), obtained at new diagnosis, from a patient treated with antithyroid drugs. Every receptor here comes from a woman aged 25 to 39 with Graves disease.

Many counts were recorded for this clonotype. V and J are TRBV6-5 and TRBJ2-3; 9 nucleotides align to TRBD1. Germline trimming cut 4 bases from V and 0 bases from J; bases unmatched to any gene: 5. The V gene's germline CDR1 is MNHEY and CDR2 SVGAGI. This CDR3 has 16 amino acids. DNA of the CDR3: TGTGCCAGCAGTTCAGGACAGGGGAGGAGCACAGATACGCAGTATTTT. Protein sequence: CASSSGQGRSTDTQYF.

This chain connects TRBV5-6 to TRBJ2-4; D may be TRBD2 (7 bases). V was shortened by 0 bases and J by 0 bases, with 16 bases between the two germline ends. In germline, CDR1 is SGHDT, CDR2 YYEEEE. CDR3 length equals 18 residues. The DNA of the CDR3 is TGTGCCAGCAGCTTGGCAGCCGGGGGGCGTATAGCCAAAAACATTCAGTACTTC. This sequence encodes CASSLAAGGRIAKNIQYF.

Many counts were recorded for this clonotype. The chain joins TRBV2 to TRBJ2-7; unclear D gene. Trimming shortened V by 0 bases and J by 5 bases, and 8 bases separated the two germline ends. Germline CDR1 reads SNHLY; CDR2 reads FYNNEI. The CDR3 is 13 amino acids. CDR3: CASSEAFINEQYF. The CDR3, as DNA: TGTGCCAGCAGTGAAGCCTTTATAAACGAGCAGTACTTC.

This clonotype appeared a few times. The CDR3 nucleotides are TGCAGTGCTAGGAGGGGACAGATCAATCAGCCCCAGCATTTT. This translates into CSARRGQINQPQHF. The J gene is TRBJ1-5, the V gene TRBV20-1; 7 bases align to TRBD1. Trimming at V came to 3 bases and at J to 3 bases, leaving 5 bases not matched to a gene. The germline CDR1 and CDR2 sequences are DFQATT and SNEGSKA (reference sequence). The CDR3 contains 14 residues.

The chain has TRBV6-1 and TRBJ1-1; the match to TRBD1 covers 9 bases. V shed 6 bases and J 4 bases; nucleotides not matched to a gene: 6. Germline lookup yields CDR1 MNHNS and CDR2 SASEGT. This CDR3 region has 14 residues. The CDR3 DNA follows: TGTGCCAGCAGCCCGTCGGACAGGGGCACTGAAGCTTTCTTT. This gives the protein CASSPSDRGTEAFF.

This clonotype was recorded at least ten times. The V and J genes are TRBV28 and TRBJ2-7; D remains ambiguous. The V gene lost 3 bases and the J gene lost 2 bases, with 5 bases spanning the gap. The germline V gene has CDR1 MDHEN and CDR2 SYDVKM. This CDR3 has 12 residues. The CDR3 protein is CASSFPAYEQYF. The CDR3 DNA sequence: TGTGCCAGCAGTTTCCCCGCCTACGAGCAGTACTTC.

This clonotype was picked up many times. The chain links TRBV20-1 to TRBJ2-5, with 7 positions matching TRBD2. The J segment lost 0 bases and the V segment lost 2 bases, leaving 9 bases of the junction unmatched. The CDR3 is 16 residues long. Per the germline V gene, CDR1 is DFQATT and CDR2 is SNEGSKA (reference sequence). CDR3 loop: CSARYRAGRYQETQYF. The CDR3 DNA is TGCAGTGCTAGATACCGAGCGGGAAGGTACCAAGAGACCCAGTACTTC.

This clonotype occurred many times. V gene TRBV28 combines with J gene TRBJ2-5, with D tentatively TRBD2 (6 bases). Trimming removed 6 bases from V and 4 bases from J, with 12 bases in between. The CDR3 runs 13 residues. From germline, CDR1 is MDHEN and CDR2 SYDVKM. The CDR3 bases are TGTGCCAGCAGGTCTCAGGGAGGAGAGACCCAGTACTTC. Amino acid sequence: CASRSQGGETQYF.

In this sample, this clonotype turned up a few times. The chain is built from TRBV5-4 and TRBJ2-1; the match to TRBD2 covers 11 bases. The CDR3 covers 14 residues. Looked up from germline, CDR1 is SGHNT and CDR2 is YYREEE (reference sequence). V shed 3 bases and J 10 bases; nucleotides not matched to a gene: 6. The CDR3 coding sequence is TGTGCCAGCAGCTCCGGGACTAGCGGTCGCGAGCAGTTCTTC. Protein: CASSSGTSGREQFF.